Sequencing of this T cell receptor beta chain was carried out in a study of regulatory T cells in long-lasting Graves disease. The germline gives CDR1 SQVTM, CDR2 ANQGSEA. This CDR3 region has 14 residues. Time point in this sample: persistent/refractory GD, antithyroid drugs over 5 years with positive TRAb. PBMCs were the source of the RNA used for TCR sequencing. TCR beta libraries were built with iRepertoire HTBI primers and Arm-PCR of CDR3 regions. TCRdb independently ran MiXCR on the multiplex PCR reads; one entry per CDR3 protein. Among approximately 350,000 distinct CDR3 sequences listed, roughly 25% were seen once. At least ten counts were recorded for this clonotype. An end of the junction differs from the germline gene, which may be a read error.

V and J are TRBV29-1 and TRBJ2-7; 7 positions agree with TRBD1. The receptor was isolated from a woman aged 40-49 years with Graves disease. The source material was peripheral blood mononuclear cells (PBMCs), sampled when the disease was refractory, from a patient treated with antithyroid drugs. The CDR3 reads CSIDTGVATHEQYF. For the CDR3, the DNA is TGCAGCATTGACACAGGGGTAGCAACCCACGAGCAGTACTTC.